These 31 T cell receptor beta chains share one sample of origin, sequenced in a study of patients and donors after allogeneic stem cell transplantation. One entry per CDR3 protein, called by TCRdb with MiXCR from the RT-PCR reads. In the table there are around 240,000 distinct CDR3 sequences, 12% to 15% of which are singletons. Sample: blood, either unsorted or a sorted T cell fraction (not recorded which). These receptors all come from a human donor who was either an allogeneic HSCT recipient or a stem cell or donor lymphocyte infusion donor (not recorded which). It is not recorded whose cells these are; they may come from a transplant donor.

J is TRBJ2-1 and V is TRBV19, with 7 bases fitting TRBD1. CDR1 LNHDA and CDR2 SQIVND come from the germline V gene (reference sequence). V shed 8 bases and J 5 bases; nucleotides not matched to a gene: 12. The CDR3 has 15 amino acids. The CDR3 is CASRWQGQLNNEQFF. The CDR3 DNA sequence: TGTGCCAGTCGGTGGCAGGGACAGTTAAACAATGAGCAGTTCTTC.

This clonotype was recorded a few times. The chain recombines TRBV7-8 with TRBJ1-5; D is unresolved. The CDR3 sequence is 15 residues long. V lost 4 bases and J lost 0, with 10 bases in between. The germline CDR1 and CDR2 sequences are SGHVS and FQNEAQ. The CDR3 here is CASSSQTVSNQPQHF. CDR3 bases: TGTGCCAGCAGCTCGCAGACGGTTAGCAATCAGCCCCAGCATTTT.

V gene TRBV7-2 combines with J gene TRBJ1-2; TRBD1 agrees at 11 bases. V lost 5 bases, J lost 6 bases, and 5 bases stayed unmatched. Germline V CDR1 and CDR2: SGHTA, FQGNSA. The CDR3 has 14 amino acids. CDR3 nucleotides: TGTGCCAGCAGCATTGGACAGGGGGCGGATGGCTACACCTTC. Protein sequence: CASSIGQGADGYTF.

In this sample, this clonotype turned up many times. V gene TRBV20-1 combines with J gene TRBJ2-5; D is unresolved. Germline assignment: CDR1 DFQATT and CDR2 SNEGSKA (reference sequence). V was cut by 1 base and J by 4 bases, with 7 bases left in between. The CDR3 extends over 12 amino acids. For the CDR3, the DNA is TGCAGTGCTAGAGTACTGGGAGAGACCCAGTACTTC. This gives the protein CSARVLGETQYF.

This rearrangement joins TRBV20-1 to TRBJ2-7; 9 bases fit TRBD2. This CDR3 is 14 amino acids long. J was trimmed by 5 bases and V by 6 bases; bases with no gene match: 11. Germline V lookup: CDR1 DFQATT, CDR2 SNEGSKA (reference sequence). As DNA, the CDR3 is TGCAGTGCCCGGGGGCGGGAGGGCCTACACGAGCAGTACTTC. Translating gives CSARGREGLHEQYF.

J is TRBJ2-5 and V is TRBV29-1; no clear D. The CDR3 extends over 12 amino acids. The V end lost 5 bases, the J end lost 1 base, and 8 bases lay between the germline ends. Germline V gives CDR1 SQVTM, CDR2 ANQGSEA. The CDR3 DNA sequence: TGCAGCGTTTATAGGTTCCAAGAGACCCAGTACTTC. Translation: CSVYRFQETQYF.

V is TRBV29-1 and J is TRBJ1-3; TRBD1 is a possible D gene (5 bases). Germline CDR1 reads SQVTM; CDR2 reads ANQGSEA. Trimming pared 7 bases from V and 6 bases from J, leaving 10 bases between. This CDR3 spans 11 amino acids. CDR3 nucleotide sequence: TGCAGCGCGGGACTAGAAAACACCATATATTTT. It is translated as CSAGLENTIYF.

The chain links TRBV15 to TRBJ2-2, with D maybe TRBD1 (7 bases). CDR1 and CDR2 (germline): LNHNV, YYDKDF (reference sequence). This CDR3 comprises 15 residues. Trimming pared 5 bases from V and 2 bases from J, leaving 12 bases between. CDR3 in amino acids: CATSPQGGNTGELFF. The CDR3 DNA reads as TGTGCCACCAGCCCTCAGGGGGGAAACACCGGGGAGCTGTTTTTT.

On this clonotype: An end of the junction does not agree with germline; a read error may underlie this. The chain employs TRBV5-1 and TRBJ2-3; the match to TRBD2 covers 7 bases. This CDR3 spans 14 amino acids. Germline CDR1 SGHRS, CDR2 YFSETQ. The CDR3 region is CASSVERGTDTQYF. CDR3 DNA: TGCGCCAGCAGTGTGGAGCGGGGCACTGATACGCAGTATTTT.

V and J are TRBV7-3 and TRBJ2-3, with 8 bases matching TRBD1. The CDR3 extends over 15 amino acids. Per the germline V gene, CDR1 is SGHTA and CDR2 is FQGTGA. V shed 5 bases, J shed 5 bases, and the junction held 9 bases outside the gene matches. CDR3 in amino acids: CASSRHGQGGDTQYF. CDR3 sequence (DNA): TGTGCCAGCAGCCGCCACGGACAGGGAGGAGATACGCAGTATTTT.

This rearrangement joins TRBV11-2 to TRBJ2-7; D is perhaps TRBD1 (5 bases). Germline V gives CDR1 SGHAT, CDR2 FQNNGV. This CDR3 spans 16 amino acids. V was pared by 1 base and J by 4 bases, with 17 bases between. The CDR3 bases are TGTGCCAGCAGCTTAGGGTTCAAGAGACAGACTTACGAGCAGTACTTC. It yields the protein CASSLGFKRQTYEQYF.

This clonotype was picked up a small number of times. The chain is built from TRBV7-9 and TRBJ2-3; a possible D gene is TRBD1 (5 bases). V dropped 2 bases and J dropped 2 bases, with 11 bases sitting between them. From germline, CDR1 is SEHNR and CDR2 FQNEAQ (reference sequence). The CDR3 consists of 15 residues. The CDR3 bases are TGTGCCAGCAGCTTATATACAGGAGACACAGATACGCAGTATTTT. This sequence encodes CASSLYTGDTDTQYF.

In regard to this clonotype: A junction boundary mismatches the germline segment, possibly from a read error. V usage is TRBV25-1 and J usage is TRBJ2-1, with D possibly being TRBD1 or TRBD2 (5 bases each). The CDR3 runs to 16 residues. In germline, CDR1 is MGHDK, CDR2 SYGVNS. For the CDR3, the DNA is TGTCCCAGCAGTGAATCGGGGCAGGGCCCCTTCAATGAGCAGTTCTTC. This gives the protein CPSSESGQGPFNEQFF.

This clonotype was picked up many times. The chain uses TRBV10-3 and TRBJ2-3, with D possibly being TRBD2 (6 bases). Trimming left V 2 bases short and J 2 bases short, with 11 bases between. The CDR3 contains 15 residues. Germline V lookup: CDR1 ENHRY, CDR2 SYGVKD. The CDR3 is CAISEPGGATDTQYF. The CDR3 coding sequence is TGTGCCATCAGTGAGCCAGGCGGGGCCACAGATACGCAGTATTTT.

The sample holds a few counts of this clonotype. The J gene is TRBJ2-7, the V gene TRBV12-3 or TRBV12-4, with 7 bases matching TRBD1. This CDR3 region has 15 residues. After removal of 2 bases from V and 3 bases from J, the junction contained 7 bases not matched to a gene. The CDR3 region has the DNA TGTGCCAGCAGTTTACCCAAGACAGGGATCTACGAGCAGTACTTC. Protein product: CASSLPKTGIYEQYF.

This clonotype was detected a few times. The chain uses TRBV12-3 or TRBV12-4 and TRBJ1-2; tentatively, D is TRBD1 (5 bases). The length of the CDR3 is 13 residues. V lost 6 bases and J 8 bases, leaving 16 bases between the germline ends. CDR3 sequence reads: CASRGVAWGGYTF. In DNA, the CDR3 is TGTGCCAGCAGGGGGGTGGCGTGGGGAGGCTACACCTTC.

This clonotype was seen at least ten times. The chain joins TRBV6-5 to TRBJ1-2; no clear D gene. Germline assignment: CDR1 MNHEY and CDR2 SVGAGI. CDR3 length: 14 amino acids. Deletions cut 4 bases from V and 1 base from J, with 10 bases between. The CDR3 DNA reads TGTGCCAGCAGTTCGGTAGACCTTAACTATGGCTACACCTTC. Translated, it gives CASSSVDLNYGYTF.

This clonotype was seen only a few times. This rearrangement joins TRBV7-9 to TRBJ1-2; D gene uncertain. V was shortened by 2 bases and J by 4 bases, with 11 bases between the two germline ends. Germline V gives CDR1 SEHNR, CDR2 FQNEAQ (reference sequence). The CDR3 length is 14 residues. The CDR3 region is CASSLNPNGYGYTF. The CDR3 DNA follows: TGTGCCAGCAGCTTAAACCCGAACGGCTATGGCTACACCTTC.

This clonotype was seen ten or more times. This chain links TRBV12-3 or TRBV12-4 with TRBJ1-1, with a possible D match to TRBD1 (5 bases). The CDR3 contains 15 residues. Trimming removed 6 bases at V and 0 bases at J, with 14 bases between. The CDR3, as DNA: TGTGCCAGCAGCCGTGGACAACCTATGAACACTGAAGCTTTCTTT. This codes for CASSRGQPMNTEAFF.

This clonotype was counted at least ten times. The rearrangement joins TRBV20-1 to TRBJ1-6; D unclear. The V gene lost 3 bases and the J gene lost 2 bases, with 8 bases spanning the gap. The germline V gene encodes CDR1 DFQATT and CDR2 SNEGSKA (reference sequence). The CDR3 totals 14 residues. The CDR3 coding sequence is TGCAGTGCTAGTGGGGATACCTATAATTCACCCCTCCACTTT. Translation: CSASGDTYNSPLHF.

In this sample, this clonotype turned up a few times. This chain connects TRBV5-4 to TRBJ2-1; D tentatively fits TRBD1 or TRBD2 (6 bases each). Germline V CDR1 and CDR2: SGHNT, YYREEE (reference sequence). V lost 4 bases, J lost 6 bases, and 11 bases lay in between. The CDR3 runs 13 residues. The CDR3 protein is CASSGGRGNEQFF. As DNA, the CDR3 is TGTGCCAGCAGCGGGGGGCGGGGCAATGAGCAGTTCTTC.

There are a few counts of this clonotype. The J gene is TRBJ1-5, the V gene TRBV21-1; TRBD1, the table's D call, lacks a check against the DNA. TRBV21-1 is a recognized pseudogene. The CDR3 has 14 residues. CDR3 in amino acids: CASSTRVVNQPQHF. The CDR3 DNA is TGTGCCAGCAGTACCAGGGTCGTCAATCAGCCCCAGCATTTT.

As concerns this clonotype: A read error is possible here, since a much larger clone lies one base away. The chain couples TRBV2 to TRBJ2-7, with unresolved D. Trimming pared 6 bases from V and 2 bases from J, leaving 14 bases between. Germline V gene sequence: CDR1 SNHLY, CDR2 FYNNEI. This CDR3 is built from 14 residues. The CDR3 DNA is TGTGCCAGCAGAACAGTACAGAATACCTACGAGCAGTACTTC. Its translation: CASRTVQNTYEQYF. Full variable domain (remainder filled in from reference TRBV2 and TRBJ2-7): EPEVTQTPSHQVTQMGQEVILRCVPISNHLYFYWYRQILGQKVEFLVSFYNNEISEKSEIFDDQFSVERPDGSNFTLKIRSTKLEDSAMYFCASRTVQNTYEQYFGPGTRLTVT.

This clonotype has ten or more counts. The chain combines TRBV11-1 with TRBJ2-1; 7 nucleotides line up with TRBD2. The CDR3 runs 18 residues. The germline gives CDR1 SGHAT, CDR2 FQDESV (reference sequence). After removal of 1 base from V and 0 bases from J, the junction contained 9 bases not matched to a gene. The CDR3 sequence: CASSLDLGGVSSYNEQFF. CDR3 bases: TGTGCCAGCAGCTTAGACCTGGGGGGGGTTAGCTCCTACAATGAGCAGTTCTTC.

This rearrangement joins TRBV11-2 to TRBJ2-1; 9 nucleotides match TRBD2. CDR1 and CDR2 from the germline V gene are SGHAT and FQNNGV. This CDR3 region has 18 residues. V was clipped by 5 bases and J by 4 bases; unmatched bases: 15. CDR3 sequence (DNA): TGTGCCAGCAGCCCAACGTTAGCGGGAGCTACAGTTTACAATGAGCAGTTCTTC. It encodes CASSPTLAGATVYNEQFF.

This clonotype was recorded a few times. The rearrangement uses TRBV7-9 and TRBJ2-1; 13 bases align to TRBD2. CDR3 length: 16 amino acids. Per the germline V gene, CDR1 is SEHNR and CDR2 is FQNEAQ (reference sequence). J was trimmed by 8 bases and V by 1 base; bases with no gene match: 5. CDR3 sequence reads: CASSLGTSGSRHEQFF. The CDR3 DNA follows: TGTGCCAGCAGCTTAGGGACTAGCGGGAGTAGGCATGAGCAGTTCTTC.

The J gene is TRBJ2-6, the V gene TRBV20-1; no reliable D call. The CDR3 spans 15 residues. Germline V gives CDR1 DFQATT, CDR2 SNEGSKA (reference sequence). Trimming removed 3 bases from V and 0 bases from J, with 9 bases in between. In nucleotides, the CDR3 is TGCAGTGCTAGGGACGGCAACTCTGGGGCCAACGTCCTGACTTTC. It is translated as CSARDGNSGANVLTF.

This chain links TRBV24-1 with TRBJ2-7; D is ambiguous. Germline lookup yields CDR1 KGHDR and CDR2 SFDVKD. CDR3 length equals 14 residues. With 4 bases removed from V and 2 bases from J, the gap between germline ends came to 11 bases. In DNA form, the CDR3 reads TGTGCCACCAGTGAGGGGATGAAGCCCTACGAGCAGTACTTC. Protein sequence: CATSEGMKPYEQYF.

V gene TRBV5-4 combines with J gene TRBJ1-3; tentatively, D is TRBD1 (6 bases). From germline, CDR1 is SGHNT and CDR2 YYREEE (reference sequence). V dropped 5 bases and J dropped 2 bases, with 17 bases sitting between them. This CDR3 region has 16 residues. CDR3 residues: CASSRGGGGTGNTIYF. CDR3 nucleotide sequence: TGTGCCAGCAGTCGTGGCGGAGGGGGAACTGGAAACACCATATATTTT.

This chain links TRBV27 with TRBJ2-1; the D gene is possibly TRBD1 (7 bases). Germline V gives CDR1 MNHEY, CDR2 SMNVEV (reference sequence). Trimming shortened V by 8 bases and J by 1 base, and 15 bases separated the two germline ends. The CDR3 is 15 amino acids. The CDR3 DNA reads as TGTGCCAGCGCCGACAGGGAGGCATCCTACAATGAGCAGTTCTTC. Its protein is CASADREASYNEQFF.

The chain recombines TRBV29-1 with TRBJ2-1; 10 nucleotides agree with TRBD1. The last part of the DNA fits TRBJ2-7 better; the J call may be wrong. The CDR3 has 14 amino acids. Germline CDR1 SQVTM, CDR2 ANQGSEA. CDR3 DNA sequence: TGCAGCGTAACCGGGACAGGGGCTTCCAATGAGCAGTACTTC. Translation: CSVTGTGASNEQYF.